This T cell receptor beta chain stems from a study of blood T cell repertoires in COVID-19. The repertoire was sequenced with immunoSEQ multiplex PCR; TCRdb's copy has only in-frame clones and lacks some. The sample gives around 200,000 clones, around 86% of which show up once; about 6% is in the top ten. Germline V gene data show CDR1 as SQVTM and CDR2 as ANQGSEA. CDR3 length: 14 residues. With 5 bases removed from V and 2 bases from J, the gap between germline ends came to 15 bases. This sequence was found in a woman aged 40-49 years with acute or convalescent COVID-19. The sequencing sample was made of peripheral blood. This chain joins TRBV29-1 and TRBJ2-5; a possible D gene is TRBD2 (6 bases). The CDR3 DNA is TGCAGCGTTTTTGGGGCAGGGAGGCAAGAGACCCAGTACTTC. It is translated as CSVFGAGRQETQYF.